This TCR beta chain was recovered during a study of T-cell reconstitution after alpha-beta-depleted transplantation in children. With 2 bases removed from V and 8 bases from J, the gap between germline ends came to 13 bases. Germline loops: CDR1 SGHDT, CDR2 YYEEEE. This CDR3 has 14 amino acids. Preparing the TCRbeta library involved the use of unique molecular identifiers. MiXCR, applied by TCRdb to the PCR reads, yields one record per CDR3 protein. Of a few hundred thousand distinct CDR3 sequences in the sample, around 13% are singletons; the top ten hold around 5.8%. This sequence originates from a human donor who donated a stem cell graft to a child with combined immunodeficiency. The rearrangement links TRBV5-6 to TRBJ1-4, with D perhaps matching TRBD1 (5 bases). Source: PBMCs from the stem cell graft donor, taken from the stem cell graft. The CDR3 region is CASSFDSPGEKLFF. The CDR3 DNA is TGTGCCAGCAGCTTTGACAGTCCAGGCGAAAAACTGTTTTTT. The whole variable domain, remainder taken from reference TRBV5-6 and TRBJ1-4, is DAGVTQSPTHLIKTRGQQVTLRCSPKSGHDTVSWYQQALGQGPQFIFQYYEEEERQRGNFPDRFSGHQFPNYSSELNVNALLLGDSALYLCASSFDSPGEKLFFGSGTQLSVL.